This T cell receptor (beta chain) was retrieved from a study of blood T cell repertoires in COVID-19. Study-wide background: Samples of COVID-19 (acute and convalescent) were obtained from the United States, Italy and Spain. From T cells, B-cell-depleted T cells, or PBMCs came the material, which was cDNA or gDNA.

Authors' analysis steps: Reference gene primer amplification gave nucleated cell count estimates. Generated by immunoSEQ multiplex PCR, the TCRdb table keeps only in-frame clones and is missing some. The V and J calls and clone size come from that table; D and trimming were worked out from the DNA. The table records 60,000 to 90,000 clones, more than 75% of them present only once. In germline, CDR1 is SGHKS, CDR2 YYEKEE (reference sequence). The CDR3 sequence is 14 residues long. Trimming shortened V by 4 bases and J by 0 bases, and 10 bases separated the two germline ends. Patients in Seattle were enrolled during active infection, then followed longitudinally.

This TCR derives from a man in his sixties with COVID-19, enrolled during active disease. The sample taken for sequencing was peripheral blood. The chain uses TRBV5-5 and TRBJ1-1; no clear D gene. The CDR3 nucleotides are TGTGCCAGCAGCCAAACAGCCATGAACACTGAAGCTTTCTTT. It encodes CASSQTAMNTEAFF.